This T cell receptor beta chain appears in the sequencing data of a study of identifying expanded T cells in peripheral blood. The V and J ends lost 9 bases and 2 bases respectively, with 4 bases between them. This CDR3 is built from 11 residues. Germline V lookup: CDR1 SGHAT, CDR2 FQDESV (reference sequence). This clone was found a few times. The antigen remains undetermined. Study conclusions and caveats: Differentially abundant clones: around 1.1 between replicates, 15 to 17 at around 2 weeks, 18 to 20 at four. Clone count variance between two-week samples rose with total template count.

Collection occurred without any documented infections or immune events in donors. The table came from immunoSEQ multiplex PCR; TCRdb's copy has only in-frame clones and leaves some out. Counted here are about 81,000 clones, 65% to 85% occurring once; the ten biggest clones make up 15% to 20%. The chain has TRBV11-1 and TRBJ2-2; unclear D gene. This TCR came from a person aged 18-70 years in good health. The sample consisted of blood. The chain's CDR3 is CASFNTGELFF. CDR3 coding DNA: TGTGCCAGTTTTAACACCGGGGAGCTGTTTTTT.